Listed below are T cell receptor beta chains from one sample, sequenced in a study of blood T cell repertoires in COVID-19. The assay was immunoSEQ multiplex PCR, and TCRdb's table has in-frame clones only and misses some. Of about 83,000 clones in the sample, roughly nine tenths are singletons; the top ten hold approximately 2.9%. Source material: peripheral blood. These receptors all stem from a woman between 45 and 60 years old with active or convalescent COVID-19. Both conserved end residues are part of each CDR3. A D gene is named only where the DNA matches it firmly. Where a row states a size, it is once, few, many or the class of an expanded clone; other rows omit it.

V,D,size,J,DNA,CDR3
TRBV4-3,NA,NA,TRBJ1-1,TGCGCCAGCAGCCAGGAACGGGGTTGGACTGAAGCTTTCTTT,CASSQERGWTEAFF
TRBV5-5,NA,NA,TRBJ2-2,TGTGCCAGCAGCTTGGTGGCTAGCACCGGGGAGCTGTTTTTT,CASSLVASTGELFF
TRBV29-1,NA,NA,TRBJ2-7,TGCAGCGCCGTGGGCCACGAGCAGTACTTC,CSAVGHEQYF
TRBV5-3,NA,NA,TRBJ2-5,TGTGCCAGAAGCTTGGCCGGGCGGGGCGAGACCCAGTACTTC,CARSLAGRGETQYF
TRBV5-1,TRBD1,NA,TRBJ1-2,TGCGCCAGCACGGTAGGGGGCGGCTATGGCTACACCTTC,CASTVGGGYGYTF
TRBV2,NA,NA,TRBJ2-7,TGTGCCAGCAGTGAGCGTTGGGGCCAGTACGAGCAGTACTTC,CASSERWGQYEQYF
TRBV10-3,NA,NA,TRBJ1-1,TGTGCCATCAGCCCCACAGAGAACACTGAAGCTTTCTTT,CAISPTENTEAFF
TRBV29-1,NA,NA,TRBJ1-1,TGCAGCGTTGTGGGAGTTTTTAACACTGAAGCTTTCTTT,CSVVGVFNTEAFF
TRBV7-3,TRBD1,once,TRBJ2-1,TGTGCCAGCAGTAACATGGGGGGACAGGGTTACAATGAGCAGTTCTTC,CASSNMGGQGYNEQFF
TRBV13,TRBD1,NA,TRBJ1-6,TGTGCCAGCAGCCCAGGACAGGACAATTCACCCCTCCACTTT,CASSPGQDNSPLHF
TRBV29-1,NA,NA,TRBJ1-5,TGCAGCGCTGCTACAGGGACCGGCCAGCCCCAGCATTTT,CSAATGTGQPQHF
TRBV27,TRBD1,NA,TRBJ1-2,TGTGCCAGCAGTTTTAGGCCGACAGGGGAATATGGCTACACCTTC,CASSFRPTGEYGYTF
TRBV25-1,TRBD1,few,TRBJ1-2,TGTGCCAGCAGTCGCCGGGACAGCGATAACTATGGCTACACCTTC,CASSRRDSDNYGYTF
TRBV5-5,TRBD1,NA,TRBJ2-7,TGTGCCAGCAGCTGGGGACAGGGGTCCTCCTACGAGCAGTACTTC,CASSWGQGSSYEQYF
TRBV2,NA,NA,TRBJ2-2,TGTGCCAGCAACTTTGACACAGGGTTTCCCGGGGAGCTGTTTTTT,CASNFDTGFPGELFF
TRBV19,NA,once,TRBJ1-3,TGTGCCAGTAGCGACTTCTACTCTGGAAACACCATATATTTT,CASSDFYSGNTIYF
TRBV28,TRBD1,NA,TRBJ1-2,TGTGCCAGCAGTTTACGGACAGGGATCTATGGCTACACCTTC,CASSLRTGIYGYTF
TRBV2,TRBD1,once,TRBJ2-5,TGTGCCAGCAGTCCAATCCCGGGACAGGGAATTCAAGAGACCCAGTACTTC,CASSPIPGQGIQETQYF
TRBV24-1,NA,once,TRBJ1-5,TGTGCCACCAGTGACTCGGGACATCTCAATCAGCCCCAGCATTTT,CATSDSGHLNQPQHF
TRBV5-1,NA,NA,TRBJ2-1,TGCGCCAGCAGCCCCAGGGTTTACAATGAGCAGTTCTTC,CASSPRVYNEQFF
TRBV18,NA,NA,TRBJ1-5,TGTGCCAGCTCACCGGGCCTTTTTCAGCCCCAGCATTTT,CASSPGLFQPQHF
TRBV27,TRBD1,many,TRBJ1-5,TGTGCCAGCGCGGGACAGTTAAATCAGCCCCAGCATTTT,CASAGQLNQPQHF